This is a list of T cell receptor beta chains from one sample in a study of cytotoxic CD8 clonotypes in ibrutinib-treated CLL. TCRdb's table, derived via immunoSEQ multiplex PCR, lists solely in-frame clones and lacks some. The sample records approximately 45,000 clones, around 73% being singletons. The sample here was PBMCs, taken after 12 months of ibrutinib treatment. The receptors come from a human donor with chronic lymphocytic leukemia. Both conserved end residues are part of each CDR3.

TRBJ2-5 | TRBV5-1 | CASSLEGQGQETQYF
TRBJ2-1 | TRBV11-2 | CASSLWTQGAYNEQFF
TRBJ2-3 | TRBV2 | CASSGLAVDTQYF
TRBJ1-4 | TRBV7-9 | CASSLGTGGNEKLFF
TRBJ1-4 | TRBV5-6 | CASSPGATNEKLFF
TRBJ2-4 | TRBV5-1 | CASSLGEAKNIQYF
TRBJ2-6 | TRBV2 | CASKGSESSGANVLTF
TRBJ2-7 | TRBV4-2 | CASSQGLYEQYF
TRBJ1-1 | TRBV11-1 | CASGKRGSQNTEAFF
TRBJ2-2 | TRBV5-4 | CASSINHGTGYTGELFF
TRBJ1-5 | TRBV7-9 | CASSLVGQKNQPQHF
TRBJ2-3 | TRBV5-1 | CASSLAQSTDTQYF
TRBJ1-5 | TRBV4-1 | CASSPHRVATGTDSNQPQHF
TRBJ1-6 | TRBV28 | CASRSLAIQGNNSPLHF
TRBJ1-1 | TRBV5-4 | CASSRPGFPEAFF
TRBJ2-3 | TRBV7-2 | CASSLPRASGGNTQYF
TRBJ2-3 | TRBV7-9 | CASSTDSSGQYF
TRBJ1-2 | TRBV9 | CASSTPGTGGRGGYGYTF
TRBJ2-7 | TRBV10-3 | CAISEPLGGGGSYEQYF
TRBJ1-4 | TRBV5-6 | CASSLIYQPGEKLFF
TRBJ1-5 | TRBV19 | CASSAQGASYGPQHF
TRBJ2-5 | TRBV6-6 | CASKEGGGQVRETQYF
TRBJ2-7 | TRBV27 | CASRTRGGSYEQYF
TRBJ1-3 | TRBV5-8 | CASSRPGNTIYF
TRBJ1-1 | TRBV5-6 | CASSSAGGAGIEAFF
TRBJ1-6 | TRBV6-1 | CASSDQYSPLHF
TRBJ2-1 | TRBV7-3 | CASSPGGSYNEQFF
TRBJ1-1 | TRBV29-1 | CSVGRGGTEAFF
TRBJ1-6 | TRBV19 | CASNNGAGSSYNSPLHF
TRBJ2-3 | TRBV9 | CATGADTTDTQYF
TRBJ2-7 | TRBV29-1 | CSVAGRQDNSYEQYF
TRBJ2-5 | TRBV4-2 | CASSQAPGVEGGETQYF
TRBJ1-5 | TRBV4-1 | CASSQGTSGNQPQHF
TRBJ2-6 | TRBV5-1 | CASSLDGVAGANVLTF
TRBJ1-5 | TRBV7-8 | CASTLTGSDQPQHF
TRBJ1-5 | TRBV9 | CASFSDPDRGNQPQHF
TRBJ2-5 | TRBV6-1 | CASSDLGQETQYF
TRBJ2-3 | TRBV19 | CASGGVSTDTQYF
TRBJ2-3 | TRBV18 | CASSLSADTSTDTQYF
TRBJ2-3 | TRBV5-1 | CASSLGDSTDTQYF
TRBJ1-2 | TRBV30 | CAWSAEDNYGYTF
TRBJ2-5 | TRBV5-6 | CASSVGGLETQYF
TRBJ2-7 | TRBV14 | CASSGTSGGPIYEQYF
TRBJ2-2 | TRBV7-3 | CASSASGTELGRDTGELFF
TRBJ2-3 | TRBV27 | CASSLRWGHMTDTQYF
TRBJ1-2 | TRBV7-9 | CASSQGLDRSYGYTF
TRBJ2-7 | TRBV7-9 | CASSSRDPGGQYF
TRBJ1-2 | TRBV5-1 | CASSSRGNYGYTF
TRBJ1-5 | TRBV7-3 | CASSPTEGASQHF